The rows below give T cell receptor beta chains drawn from one sample of a study of blood T cells in healthy people across ages. In TCRdb, the 5' RACE reads were re-called with MiXCR into one record per CDR3 protein. The table records around 1,000,000 distinct CDR3 sequences, around 27% of them present only once. These same records also appear under a second study, on T cells of mothers and their children.

The specimen was blood. These receptors all stem from a girl aged 2-9 years in good health. The CDR3 runs from the conserved cysteine through the conserved F or W. The D gene is left open where the match is weak. A row's size may be missing; if present it is once, few, many or a size class.

clone_size	d_call	v_call	j_call	cdr3_aa	cdr3_nt
few	-	TRBV20-1	TRBJ1-4	CSASLDRGKLFF	TGCAGTGCTAGTTTAGACCGGGGGAAACTGTTTTTT
-	TRBD1	TRBV27	TRBJ1-2	CASSFRQGNSLANYGYTF	TGTGCCAGCAGTTTCCGACAGGGGAACAGCCTAGCTAACTATGGCTACACCTTC
-	-	TRBV29-1	TRBJ2-5	CSVRGIPPQETQYF	TGCAGCGTTAGGGGCATACCCCCGCAAGAGACCCAGTACTTC
few	TRBD2	TRBV5-1	TRBJ2-1	CASSLRTGGYNEQFF	TGCGCCAGCAGCTTAAGAACGGGGGGCTACAATGAGCAGTTCTTC
-	TRBD1	TRBV4-3	TRBJ2-1	CASSPDRVLVNEQFF	TGCGCCAGCAGCCCGGACAGGGTGTTGGTCAATGAGCAGTTCTTC
-	-	TRBV20-1	TRBJ1-5	CSAGQTVMKPQHF	TGCAGTGCGGGGCAGACAGTTATGAAGCCCCAGCATTTT
few	-	TRBV29-1	TRBJ2-1	CSVWAGDSNEQFF	TGCAGCGTATGGGCAGGGGACTCCAATGAGCAGTTCTTC
-	TRBD1	TRBV7-2	TRBJ1-2	CASSFSRDRYTF	TGTGCCAGCAGCTTCAGCCGGGACAGATACACCTTC
few	-	TRBV20-1	TRBJ2-5	CSARTGDETQYF	TGCAGTGCTAGAACTGGGGACGAGACCCAGTACTTC
-	-	TRBV7-2	TRBJ1-5	CASSSGGTQQPQHF	TGTGCCAGCAGCTCCGGGGGGACCCAGCAGCCCCAGCATTTT
few	-	TRBV12-3/TRBV12-4	TRBJ1-1	CASSSQEGSEAFF	TGTGCCAGCAGTTCCCAGGAAGGTTCTGAAGCTTTCTTT
-	-	TRBV29-1	TRBJ2-1	CSAHRVLSYEQFF	TGCAGCGCACACAGGGTTTTAAGCTATGAGCAGTTCTTC
-	-	TRBV28	TRBJ2-5	CASEGRETQYF	TGTGCCAGCGAGGGAAGAGAGACCCAGTACTTC
few	-	TRBV4-1	TRBJ1-4	CASSQGPGNEKLFF	TGCGCCAGCAGCCAAGGCCCGGGGAATGAAAAACTGTTTTTT
-	-	TRBV5-1	TRBJ2-1	CASSSVADYNEQFF	TGCGCCAGCAGCTCCGTAGCGGACTACAATGAGCAGTTCTTC
-	-	TRBV20-1	TRBJ2-4	CSARMADKNIQYF	TGCAGTGCTAGAATGGCCGACAAAAACATTCAGTACTTC
few	TRBD1	TRBV28	TRBJ2-5	CASSPPGQGAWSETQYF	TGTGCCAGCAGTCCCCCGGGACAGGGGGCTTGGTCGGAGACCCAGTACTTC
-	TRBD1	TRBV4-2	TRBJ2-2	CASRPEGASPELFF	TGTGCCAGTCGGCCTGAGGGGGCCTCACCGGAGCTGTTTTTT
-	-	TRBV29-1	TRBJ1-1	CSVENQGRDTEAFF	TGCAGCGTTGAAAATCAGGGAAGGGACACTGAAGCTTTCTTT
-	-	TRBV28	TRBJ1-2	CASSLYTGLLEGYTF	TGTGCCAGCAGTTTATACACGGGCCTTTTAGAGGGCTACACCTTC
few	-	TRBV28	TRBJ2-5	CASSLPQVGGETQYF	TGTGCCAGCAGTTTACCGCAGGTGGGCGGAGAGACCCAGTACTTC
-	-	TRBV7-6	TRBJ1-2	CASSSAQAGGYTF	TGTGCCAGCAGCTCCGCACAAGCGGGAGGCTACACCTTC
few	TRBD2	TRBV12-3/TRBV12-4	TRBJ2-1	CASRTSGAGEQFF	TGTGCCAGTAGGACTAGCGGGGCGGGAGAGCAGTTCTTC
few	TRBD1	TRBV9	TRBJ2-5	CASSPGTAVGTQYF	TGTGCCAGCAGCCCCGGGACAGCCGTCGGGACCCAGTACTTC
few	-	TRBV7-2	TRBJ1-4	CASRPNDRENEKLFF	TGTGCCAGCAGGCCGAATGACAGAGAAAATGAAAAACTGTTTTTT
-	-	TRBV19	TRBJ1-2	CASMGPGYGYTF	TGTGCCAGTATGGGGCCTGGCTATGGCTACACCTTC
many	-	TRBV24-1	TRBJ2-5	CATSGRLQETQYF	TGTGCCACCAGTGGACGGTTACAAGAGACCCAGTACTTC
-	-	TRBV4-3	TRBJ1-2	CASSQGVGGYGYTF	TGCGCCAGCAGCCAAGGGGTGGGCGGCTATGGCTACACCTTC
-	TRBD1	TRBV7-2	TRBJ1-1	CASSFQPGQRENTEAFF	TGTGCCAGCAGCTTTCAACCGGGACAGCGTGAGAACACTGAAGCTTTCTTT
few	-	TRBV20-1	TRBJ2-5	CSARLRGSVEETQYF	TGCAGTGCTAGGCTCCGGGGTAGCGTGGAGGAGACCCAGTACTTC
-	-	TRBV10-3	TRBJ2-7	CAVKDLTYEQYF	TGTGCCGTCAAGGACCTTACCTACGAGCAGTACTTC
few	-	TRBV28	TRBJ2-7	CASRGVAFGYEQYF	TGTGCCAGCAGGGGGGTAGCTTTCGGCTACGAGCAGTACTTC
few	-	TRBV5-6	TRBJ2-7	CASSLNYGSILAQYF	TGTGCCAGCAGCTTAAATTACGGTTCTATCCTCGCGCAGTACTTC
many	-	TRBV7-2	TRBJ2-7	CASSLALGEQYF	TGTGCCAGCAGCTTAGCGCTGGGGGAGCAGTACTTC
-	-	TRBV20-1	TRBJ2-7	CSARPGVAGIPEQYF	TGCAGTGCTAGACCCGGGGTGGCGGGAATTCCCGAGCAGTACTTC
-	-	TRBV9	TRBJ2-2	CASSSSSGTVTGELFF	TGTGCCAGCAGCTCATCTTCCGGGACGGTGACCGGGGAGCTGTTTTTT
many	TRBD2	TRBV4-1	TRBJ2-5	CASSQTAGVQETQYF	TGCGCCAGCAGCCAAACAGCGGGAGTCCAAGAGACCCAGTACTTC
-	-	TRBV5-1	TRBJ2-2	CASSFGSSANTGELFF	TGCGCCAGCAGCTTCGGTAGTAGCGCTAACACCGGGGAGCTGTTTTTT
-	-	TRBV9	TRBJ2-7	CASSVEGERVGYEQYF	TGTGCCAGCAGCGTAGAAGGGGAACGGGTCGGCTACGAGCAGTACTTC
-	TRBD2	TRBV7-2	TRBJ2-7	CASSLGESGTYEQYF	TGTGCCAGCAGCTTAGGAGAGAGCGGGACCTACGAGCAGTACTTC
few	-	TRBV7-3	TRBJ1-1	CASSFPPGEAFF	TGTGCCAGCAGCTTTCCACCAGGGGAGGCTTTCTTT
few	TRBD2	TRBV5-4	TRBJ2-4	CASGAGETNIQYF	TGTGCCAGCGGAGCGGGAGAAACGAACATTCAGTACTTC
many	-	TRBV9	TRBJ1-6	CASSVDGAVGVDYNSPLHF	TGTGCCAGCAGCGTAGATGGGGCCGTGGGGGTCGACTATAATTCACCCCTCCACTTT
-	TRBD2	TRBV29-1	TRBJ2-5	CSATLDLLAGAVETQYF	TGCAGCGCGACGCTGGACCTTCTAGCGGGAGCGGTGGAGACCCAGTACTTC
few	TRBD2	TRBV6-2/TRBV6-3	TRBJ2-3	CASRSISGVLPDTQYF	TGTGCCAGCAGATCAATTAGCGGGGTGTTGCCAGATACGCAGTATTTT
few	TRBD2	TRBV5-1	TRBJ2-1	CASSLYPPSGGQTYNEQFF	TGCGCCAGCAGCTTGTACCCGCCTAGCGGGGGGCAAACCTACAATGAGCAGTTCTTC
-	-	TRBV29-1	TRBJ2-2	CSVGSSLAGELFF	TGCAGCGTTGGTTCTAGCTTGGCCGGGGAGCTGTTTTTT
few	-	TRBV4-3	TRBJ2-1	CASSPSYGNEQFF	TGCGCCAGCAGCCCCTCCTATGGAAATGAGCAGTTCTTC
few	-	TRBV6-6	TRBJ2-7	CASSSEGYYEQYF	TGTGCCAGCAGTTCCGAGGGATACTACGAGCAGTACTTC